The clone carrying this T cell receptor (beta chain) was seen many times. Its cognate antigen is unknown. Original data processing: In papillary thyroid cancer, a distant-metastasis classifier was built using CDR3 differences across clinicopathological groups. TCRdb reanalyzed the PCR reads via MiXCR. V and J calls and clone size were set by TCRdb, not the authors. The sample consists of approximately 37,000 clones, approximately 16% of them appearing once. Thyroid surgery was preceded by no treatment in any patient. The data stem from a study of metastatic and nonmetastatic thyroid tumors. Across the study: Thyroid patients, malignant and benign, had repertoires compared across blood and tumor or nodule tissue.

Findings and caveats of the study: The reported finding was significantly higher TCR beta diversity in malignant thyroid tumors relative to benign nodules, in blood and tumor.

V was clipped by 1 base and J by 2 bases, with 11 bases between them. The CDR3 has 15 residues. Per germline, CDR1 MGHRA and CDR2 YSYEKL. The specimen sequenced was blood. The source of this sequence is a male donor with papillary thyroid cancer or a benign thyroid nodule (not recorded which). Some clones in this sample may be carry-over from other donors' samples. This sequence joins TRBV4-1 and TRBJ1-2; possible D gene TRBD1, 5 bases. CDR3 loop: CASSQVNGGNYGYTF. Here the CDR3 DNA reads TGCGCCAGCAGCCAAGTTAATGGGGGGAACTATGGCTACACCTTC.